This T cell receptor beta chain was retrieved from a study of blood T cell repertoires in COVID-19 (dated by TCRdb to the early 2020s). Describing the broader study: The collaborator samples originated in the United States, Italy and Spain and spanned the acute and convalescent phases of COVID-19. Where available, HLA class I and class II types were taken from metadata supplied by the sample provider and were not determined by assay-based typing. The sample metadata nearly always contained a de-identified subject ID, COVID-19 status, age in years and sex. The samples were drawn from two sources: the first 160 participants of the ongoing ImmuneRACE study, and over 950 subjects contributed by 6 global collaborators. The material from the prospective study consisted of cDNA or gDNA derived from T cells, B-cell-depleted T cells, or PBMCs. Subjects who had been exposed to COVID-19, were actively infected with it, or had recovered from it provided the deeply sampled blood TCRbeta repertoires that made up the dataset. The repertoires were released in a freely available public database meant as a resource for research on the immune response to SARS-CoV-2.

This clone came up a few times. This clone's antigen is unknown. Base qualities are not at hand, and no much larger clone is one base apart. TCRbeta CDR3 regions were amplified from genomic DNA using the immunoSEQ Assay, a bias-controlled multiplex PCR. The study's processing was this. Within the assay, amplification of reference gene primers was used to estimate how many nucleated cells each sample contained. To quantify the absolute abundance of each unique TCRbeta CDR3 rearrangement, sequence reads were collapsed and filtered. Productive Simpson clonality was computed per sample as the square root of Simpson's diversity index over productive rearrangements. The clones in this table, taken by TCRdb from immuneACCESS, are in-frame only. Not every clone is retained; where verified, under half of the shortfall comes from an unresolved V gene, and the cause of the rest is unknown. That table furnishes V, J and clone size, whereas the DNA furnished D and trimming. In this sample the table shows 250,000 to 350,000 clones, around 90% of which occur a single time. The ten largest make up less than 2.5% of the sample.

Results the study describes overall, beyond this receptor: Clinical and demographic metadata were provided uncurated, with the amount varying by source and participant.

According to the germline V gene, CDR1 reads ENHRY and CDR2 reads SYGVKD. The CDR3 measures 15 amino acids from cysteine to phenylalanine. Only CDR3 DNA is held: 45 bases, read in frame from base 1. At the junction V is shortened by 3 bases and J by 1 base, with 12 bases in between. Collaborating institutions collected whole blood in K2EDTA tubes following their own protocols. For TCRbeta analysis, collaborator samples were shipped as frozen whole blood, as isolated PBMCs, or as DNA extracted from either sample type. In this chain, TRBV10-3 is recombined with TRBJ1-1; TRBD1 is perhaps the D gene, given 6 matching bases. Specimen: peripheral blood. The source of this sequence is a man aged 18-30 years with active or convalescent COVID-19. In nucleotides, the sequence is TGTGCCATCAGTGATCAGGGGCGTCCGAACACTGAAGCTTTCTTT. This yields the protein CAISDQGRPNTEAFF.